The clone carrying this T cell receptor beta chain was observed many times. As yet, its antigen is unknown. This sample stems from a study of shared clonotypes between healthy human individuals. Study findings and constraints: Estimated richness values were generally larger in naive subsets than in memory subsets.

Replicate PCRs run on sorted subsets employed 200 ng DNA, roughly 30,000 T cell genomes. Some clones are missing from TCRdb's copy, which holds only in-frame ones; the method was immunoSEQ multiplex PCR. The sample includes under 1,100,000 clones, approximately 72% seen only once; the top ten take about 1.5%. Sequencing was done on a sample of memory CD4+ T cells sorted from blood. Subset meaning: CD45RA-negative fraction. The TCR was taken from a man younger than 30 in good health.

CDR3 residues: CASSPSGGLGSFSYNEQFF. The DNA of the CDR3 is TGTGCCAGCAGTCCCTCAGGGGGGTTGGGGTCCTTCTCCTACAATGAGCAGTTCTTC. The chain joins TRBV28 to TRBJ2-1; TRBD1 is a possible D gene (7 bases). Per germline, CDR1 MDHEN and CDR2 SYDVKM. Between the trimmed V and J ends, which lost 5 bases and 0 bases, there was a span of 23 bases. The CDR3 covers 19 residues.